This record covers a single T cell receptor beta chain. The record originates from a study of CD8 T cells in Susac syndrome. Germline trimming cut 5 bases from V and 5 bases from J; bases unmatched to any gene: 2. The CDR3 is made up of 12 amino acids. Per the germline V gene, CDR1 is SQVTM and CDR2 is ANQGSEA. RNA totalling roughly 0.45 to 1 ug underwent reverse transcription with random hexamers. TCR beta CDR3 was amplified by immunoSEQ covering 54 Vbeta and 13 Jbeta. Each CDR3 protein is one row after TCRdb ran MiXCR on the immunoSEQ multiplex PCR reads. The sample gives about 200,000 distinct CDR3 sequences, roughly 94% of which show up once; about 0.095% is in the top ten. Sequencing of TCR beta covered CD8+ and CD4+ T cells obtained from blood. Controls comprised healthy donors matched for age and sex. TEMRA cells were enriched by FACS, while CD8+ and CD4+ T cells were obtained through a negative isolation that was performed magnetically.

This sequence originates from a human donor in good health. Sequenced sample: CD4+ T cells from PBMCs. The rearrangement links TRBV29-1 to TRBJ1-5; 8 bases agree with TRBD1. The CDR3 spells CSVSGGDQPQHF. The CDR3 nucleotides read TGCAGCGTTTCAGGGGGCGATCAGCCCCAGCATTTT.